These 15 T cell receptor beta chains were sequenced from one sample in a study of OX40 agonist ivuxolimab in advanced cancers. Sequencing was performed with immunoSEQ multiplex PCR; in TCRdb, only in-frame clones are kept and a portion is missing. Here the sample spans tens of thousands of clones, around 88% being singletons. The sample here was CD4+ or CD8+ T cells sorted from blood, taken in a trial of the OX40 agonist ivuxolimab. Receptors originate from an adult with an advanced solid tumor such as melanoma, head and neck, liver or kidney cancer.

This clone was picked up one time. The CDR3 nucleotides read TGTGCCAGCAGCTTTAATCCTAGCGGACCCTACGAGCAGTACTTC. It encodes CASSFNPSGPYEQYF. The J gene is TRBJ2-5, the V gene TRBV5-4, with 7 positions matching TRBD2. The end of the DNA is better explained by TRBJ2-7, so the J call may be wrong. In germline, CDR1 is SGHNT, CDR2 YYREEE (reference sequence). This CDR3 has 15 amino acids.

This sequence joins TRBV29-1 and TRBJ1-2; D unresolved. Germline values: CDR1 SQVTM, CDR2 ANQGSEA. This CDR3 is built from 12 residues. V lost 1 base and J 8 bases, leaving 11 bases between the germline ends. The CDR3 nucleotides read TGCAGCGTTGAAGGAGGCTACGGCGGCTACACCTTC. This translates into CSVEGGYGGYTF.

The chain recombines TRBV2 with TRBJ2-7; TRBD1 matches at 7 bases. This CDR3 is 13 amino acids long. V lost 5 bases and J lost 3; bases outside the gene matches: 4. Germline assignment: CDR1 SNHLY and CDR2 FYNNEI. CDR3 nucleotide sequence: TGTGCCAGCAGTTGGACAGGCGGCTACGAGCAGTACTTC. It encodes CASSWTGGYEQYF.

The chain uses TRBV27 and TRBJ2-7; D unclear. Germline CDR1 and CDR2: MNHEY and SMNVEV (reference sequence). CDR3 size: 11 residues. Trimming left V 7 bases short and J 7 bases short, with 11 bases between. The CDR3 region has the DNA TGTGCCAGCACCAGAAACGGGGAGCAGTACTTC. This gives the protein CASTRNGEQYF.

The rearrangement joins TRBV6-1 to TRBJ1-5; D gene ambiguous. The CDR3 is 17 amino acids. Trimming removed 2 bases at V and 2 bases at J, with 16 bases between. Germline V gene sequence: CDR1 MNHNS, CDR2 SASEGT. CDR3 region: CASSERAMRLGNQPQHF. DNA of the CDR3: TGTGCCAGCAGTGAACGGGCGATGCGACTCGGCAATCAGCCCCAGCATTTT.

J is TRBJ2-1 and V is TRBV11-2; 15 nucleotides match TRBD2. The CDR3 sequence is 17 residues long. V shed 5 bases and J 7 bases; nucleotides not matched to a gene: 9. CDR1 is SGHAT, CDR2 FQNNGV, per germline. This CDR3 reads CASSRTSGRAWGNEQFF. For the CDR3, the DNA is TGTGCCAGCAGCCGGACTAGCGGGAGGGCCTGGGGTAATGAGCAGTTCTTC.

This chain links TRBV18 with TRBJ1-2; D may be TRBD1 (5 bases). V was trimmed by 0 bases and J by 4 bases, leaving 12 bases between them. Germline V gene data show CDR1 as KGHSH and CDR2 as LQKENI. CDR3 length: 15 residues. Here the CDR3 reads CASSPPRGEGYGYTF. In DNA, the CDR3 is TGTGCCAGCTCACCACCGCGGGGCGAGGGCTATGGCTACACCTTC. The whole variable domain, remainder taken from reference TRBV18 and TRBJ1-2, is NAGVMQNPRHLVRRRGQEARLRCSPMKGHSHVYWYRQLPEEGLKFMVYLQKENIIDESGMPKERFSAEFPKEGPSILRIQQVVRGDSAAYFCASSPPRGEGYGYTFGSGTRLTVV.

CDR3 loop: CAWIRTFNYTF. In nucleotides, the CDR3 is TGTGCCTGGATACGGACGTTCAACTACACCTTC. The chain combines TRBV30 with TRBJ1-2, with D unresolved. V was trimmed by 4 bases and J by 10 bases, leaving 13 bases between them. The V gene's germline CDR1 is GTSNPN and CDR2 SVGIG (reference sequence). CDR3 length: 11 amino acids.

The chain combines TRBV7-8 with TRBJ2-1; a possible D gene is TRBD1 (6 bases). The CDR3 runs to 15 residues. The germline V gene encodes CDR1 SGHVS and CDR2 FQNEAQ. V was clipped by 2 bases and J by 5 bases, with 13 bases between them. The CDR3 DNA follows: TGTGCCAGCAGCTTAAACCCAGGGGATCACAATGAGCAGTTCTTC. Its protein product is CASSLNPGDHNEQFF.

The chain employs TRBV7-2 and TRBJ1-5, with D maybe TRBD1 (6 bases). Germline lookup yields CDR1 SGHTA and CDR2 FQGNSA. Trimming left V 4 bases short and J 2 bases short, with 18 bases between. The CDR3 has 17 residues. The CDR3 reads CASSSQGRMVGNQPQHF. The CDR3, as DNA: TGTGCCAGCAGCTCACAGGGAAGGATGGTAGGCAATCAGCCCCAGCATTTT.

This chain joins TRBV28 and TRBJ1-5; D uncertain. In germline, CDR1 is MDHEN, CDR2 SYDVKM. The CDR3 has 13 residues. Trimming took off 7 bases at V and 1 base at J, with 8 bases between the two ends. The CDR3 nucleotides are TGTGCCAGCAAGCTAGGGAGCAATCAGCCCCAGCATTTT. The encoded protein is CASKLGSNQPQHF. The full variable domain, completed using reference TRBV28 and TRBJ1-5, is DVKVTQSSRYLVKRTGEKVFLECVQDMDHENMFWYRQDPGLGLRLIYFSYDVKMKEKGDIPEGYSVSREKKERFSLILESASTNQTSMYLCASKLGSNQPQHFGDGTRLSIL.

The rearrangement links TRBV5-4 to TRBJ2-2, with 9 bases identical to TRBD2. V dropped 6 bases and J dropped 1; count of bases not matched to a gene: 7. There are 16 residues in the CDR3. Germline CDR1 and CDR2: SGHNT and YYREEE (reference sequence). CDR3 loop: CASTGASGKNTGELFF. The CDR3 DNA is TGTGCCAGCACCGGGGCTAGCGGGAAGAACACCGGGGAGCTGTTTTTT.

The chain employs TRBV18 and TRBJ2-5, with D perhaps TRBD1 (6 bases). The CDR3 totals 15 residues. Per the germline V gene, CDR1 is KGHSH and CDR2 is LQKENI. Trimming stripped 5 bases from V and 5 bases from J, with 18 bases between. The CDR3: CASSKGTGTGETQYF. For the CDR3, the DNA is TGTGCCAGCTCAAAAGGCACAGGGACGGGGGAGACCCAGTACTTC. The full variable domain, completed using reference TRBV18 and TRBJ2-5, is NAGVMQNPRHLVRRRGQEARLRCSPMKGHSHVYWYRQLPEEGLKFMVYLQKENIIDESGMPKERFSAEFPKEGPSILRIQQVVRGDSAAYFCASSKGTGTGETQYFGPGTRLLVL.

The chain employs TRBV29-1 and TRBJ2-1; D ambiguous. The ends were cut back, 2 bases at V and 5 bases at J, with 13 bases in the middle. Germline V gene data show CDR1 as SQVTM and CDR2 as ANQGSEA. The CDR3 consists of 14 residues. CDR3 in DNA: TGCAGCGTTGAACTGCGAACTTTCAACAATGAGCAGTTCTTC. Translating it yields CSVELRTFNNEQFF.

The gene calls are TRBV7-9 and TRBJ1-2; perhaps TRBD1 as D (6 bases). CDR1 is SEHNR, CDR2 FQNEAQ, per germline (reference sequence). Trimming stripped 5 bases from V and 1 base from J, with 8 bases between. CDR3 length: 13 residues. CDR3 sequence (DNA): TGTGCCAGCAGCCTACAGGGTAACTATGGCTACACCTTC. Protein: CASSLQGNYGYTF.